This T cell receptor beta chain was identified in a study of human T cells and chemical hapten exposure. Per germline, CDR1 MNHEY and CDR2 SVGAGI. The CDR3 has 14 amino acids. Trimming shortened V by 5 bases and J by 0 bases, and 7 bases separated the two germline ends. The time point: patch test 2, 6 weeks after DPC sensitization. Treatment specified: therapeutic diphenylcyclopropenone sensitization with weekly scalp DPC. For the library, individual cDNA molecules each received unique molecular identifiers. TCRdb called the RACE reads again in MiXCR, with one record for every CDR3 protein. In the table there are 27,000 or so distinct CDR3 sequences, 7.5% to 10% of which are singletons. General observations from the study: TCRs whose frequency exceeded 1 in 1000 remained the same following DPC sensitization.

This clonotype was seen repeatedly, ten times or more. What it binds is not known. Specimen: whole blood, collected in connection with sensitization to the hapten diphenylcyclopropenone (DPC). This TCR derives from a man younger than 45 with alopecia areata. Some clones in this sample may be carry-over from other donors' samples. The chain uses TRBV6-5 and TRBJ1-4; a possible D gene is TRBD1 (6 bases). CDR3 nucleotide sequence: TGTGCCAGCAGTCACAGGGCAACTAATGAAAAACTGTTTTTT. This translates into CASSHRATNEKLFF.